This T cell receptor beta chain was obtained from a study of blood T cell repertoires in COVID-19. Study in general: Donors in the United States, Italy and Spain gave samples during acute or convalescent COVID-19. PBMCs, B-cell-depleted T cells, or T cells provided the cDNA or gDNA that made up the material.

This CDR3 is built from 14 residues. The V end lost 7 bases, the J end lost 0 bases, and 12 bases lay between the germline ends. Germline V gene sequence: CDR1 SNHLY, CDR2 FYNNEI. In the original workflow: Counts of nucleated cells, estimated from reference gene primer amplification, were obtained. Produced via immunoSEQ multiplex PCR; TCRdb's table is partial and in-frame only. V, J and clone size are taken as reported in that table, and D and trimming were inferred from the DNA itself. The sample shows about 200,000 clones, under 90% of them seen only once. The V and J genes are TRBV2 and TRBJ1-1, with D perhaps TRBD1 (6 bases). This receptor was obtained from a human donor in a cohort sampled during active COVID-19. The source material was peripheral blood. The CDR3 protein is CASTRGGVNTEAFF. CDR3 nucleotides: TGTGCCAGCACCAGAGGGGGGGTGAACACTGAAGCTTTCTTT. The complete variable domain, with remaining parts taken from reference TRBV2 and TRBJ1-1, reads EPEVTQTPSHQVTQMGQEVILRCVPISNHLYFYWYRQILGQKVEFLVSFYNNEISEKSEIFDDQFSVERPDGSNFTLKIRSTKLEDSAMYFCASTRGGVNTEAFFGQGTRLTVV.